The 25 T cell receptor beta chains below were found in one sample sequenced in a study of beta chain features in type 1 diabetes. The study reverse transcribed the entire isolated RNA, so it sequenced expressed TCRB transcripts. TCRdb keeps only in-frame clones here, not all; method: immunoSEQ multiplex PCR. The sample shows hundreds of thousands of clones, about a sixth of them seen only once. Sequencing was carried out using naive CD4+ T cells from blood. These receptors all stem from a man between 18 and 29 years old in good health.

Note on this clone: Other DNA sequences in the sample encode the same CDR3. The rearrangement uses TRBV7-3 and TRBJ2-1; a weak D match, TRBD2 (5 bases). Trimming left V 1 base short and J 9 bases short, with 7 bases between. Germline V gene sequence: CDR1 SGHTA, CDR2 FQGTGA. The CDR3 runs to 12 residues. This CDR3 reads CASSLNRGEQFF. CDR3 DNA sequence: TGTGCCAGCAGCTTAAATCGGGGTGAGCAGTTCTTC.

The V and J genes are TRBV18 and TRBJ1-1, with 9 bases matching TRBD1. CDR3 length equals 14 residues. V shed 3 bases and J 10 bases; nucleotides not matched to a gene: 9. In germline, CDR1 is KGHSH, CDR2 LQKENI. The CDR3 spells CASSPGQGRRPAFF. The CDR3, as DNA: TGTGCCAGCTCACCGGGACAGGGAAGGCGTCCAGCTTTCTTT.

The chain couples TRBV27 to TRBJ2-1; weak D call: TRBD1 (6 bases). V shed 3 bases and J shed 4 bases, with 16 bases lying between them. This CDR3 is 16 amino acids long. Germline lookup yields CDR1 MNHEY and CDR2 SMNVEV (reference sequence). The DNA of the CDR3 is TGTGCCAGCAGTTTTCAGGGGATCAGCCAATACAATGAGCAGTTCTTC. Protein product: CASSFQGISQYNEQFF.

The chain is built from TRBV11-2 and TRBJ1-1, with a tentative D call TRBD1 (6 bases). V dropped 7 bases and J dropped 1 base, with 13 bases sitting between them. Germline V gives CDR1 SGHAT, CDR2 FQNNGV. The CDR3 extends over 14 amino acids. The CDR3 nucleotides read TGTGCCAGCACCAAGCAGGGGACGAACACTGAAGCTTTCTTT. Its protein is CASTKQGTNTEAFF.

The V call is TRBV6-1, the J call TRBJ1-1, with a possible D match to TRBD1 (6 bases). The ends were cut back, 7 bases at V and 4 bases at J, with 10 bases in the middle. CDR3 length: 12 amino acids. The germline CDR1 and CDR2 sequences are MNHNS and SASEGT. The CDR3 region has the DNA TGTGCCAGCACTGCAGGGGCCACTGAAGCTTTCTTT. Protein sequence: CASTAGATEAFF.

This chain uses TRBV5-6 with TRBJ2-3; maybe TRBD1 (6 bases). This CDR3 comprises 15 residues. Deletions cut 3 bases from V and 1 base from J, with 12 bases between. Per germline, CDR1 SGHDT and CDR2 YYEEEE. This chain's CDR3 is CASSSLDSRTDTQYF. The CDR3 DNA sequence: TGTGCCAGCAGCTCTTTGGACAGCCGCACAGATACGCAGTATTTT.

The chain combines TRBV11-3 with TRBJ2-2, with no clear D. The CDR3 runs to 12 residues. Germline V gene lookup returns CDR1 SGHNT and CDR2 YENEEA. Trimming shortened V by 4 bases and J by 2 bases, and 2 bases separated the two germline ends. The chain's CDR3 is CASSSNTGELFF. As DNA, the CDR3 is TGTGCCAGCAGCTCCAACACCGGGGAGCTGTTTTTT.

This chain connects TRBV7-2 to TRBJ2-7; 8 nucleotides agree with TRBD2. The CDR3 loop spans 15 amino acids. The J segment lost 4 bases and the V segment lost 1 base, leaving 6 bases of the junction unmatched. Germline V gene lookup returns CDR1 SGHTA and CDR2 FQGNSA. DNA of the CDR3: TGTGCCAGCAGCTTAGGAGGCAGCGGGGGTTACGAGCAGTACTTC. This encodes CASSLGGSGGYEQYF.

Worth noting for this clone: Additional DNA sequences in this sample encode the identical CDR3. The chain employs TRBV5-6 and TRBJ2-7; D is unresolved. In germline, CDR1 is SGHDT, CDR2 YYEEEE. The length of the CDR3 is 12 residues. Trimming took off 1 base at V and 0 bases at J, with 2 bases between the two ends. Here the CDR3 reads CASSLLSYEQYF. DNA of the CDR3: TGTGCCAGCAGCTTGCTCTCCTACGAGCAGTACTTC. The variable domain in full, completed from reference TRBV5-6 and TRBJ2-7, reads DAGVTQSPTHLIKTRGQQVTLRCSPKSGHDTVSWYQQALGQGPQFIFQYYEEEERQRGNFPDRFSGHQFPNYSSELNVNALLLGDSALYLCASSLLSYEQYFGPGTRLTVT.

This clone turned up a few times. The chain employs TRBV9 and TRBJ2-3; the D gene is possibly TRBD2 (6 bases). Trimming removed 2 bases at V and 3 bases at J, with 10 bases between. The germline gives CDR1 SGDLS, CDR2 YYNGEE. CDR3 length equals 14 residues. The DNA of the CDR3 is TGTGCCAGCAGCGTTCGCGCGGGGACAGATACGCAGTATTTT. This gives the protein CASSVRAGTDTQYF.

This clone was counted only a few times. V gene TRBV23-1 combines with J gene TRBJ1-6; D not certain. TRBV23-1 falls under the ORF class, with uncertain function. The CDR3 sequence is 12 residues long. The V gene lost 4 bases and the J gene lost 11 bases, with 9 bases spanning the gap. Here the CDR3 reads CASSPQRAPLHF. The CDR3 region has the DNA TGCGCCAGCAGTCCCCAGAGGGCACCCCTCCACTTT.

The chain recombines TRBV27 with TRBJ2-3; TRBD1 is a possible D gene (5 bases). Germline values: CDR1 MNHEY, CDR2 SMNVEV (reference sequence). The V and J ends lost 3 bases and 1 base respectively, with 11 bases between them. This CDR3 has 15 residues. The CDR3 region has the DNA TGTGCCAGCAGTTTTAGGGGTGGGGGCACAGATACGCAGTATTTT. It encodes CASSFRGGGTDTQYF.

This clone was counted between two and nine times. This rearrangement joins TRBV19 to TRBJ1-2; D might be TRBD1 (6 bases). Deletions cut 4 bases from V and 6 bases from J, with 15 bases between. The CDR3 spans 14 residues. In germline, CDR1 is LNHDA, CDR2 SQIVND (reference sequence). CDR3 nucleotides: TGTGCCAGTAGTACAGGGGAGGAGGGAAATGGCTACACCTTC. Protein product: CASSTGEEGNGYTF.

This clone was detected a few times. The chain employs TRBV5-1 and TRBJ2-1; the D is unclear. The germline V and J ends were trimmed by 4 bases and 4 bases, with 15 bases remaining between them. The CDR3 has 15 residues. Germline V lookup: CDR1 SGHRS, CDR2 YFSETQ. CDR3 sequence (DNA): TGCGCCAGCAGCCCGCGCCAGGCCTCGTACAATGAGCAGTTCTTC. This encodes CASSPRQASYNEQFF.

Concerning this clone itself: Other DNA sequences in the sample encode the same CDR3. The V and J genes are TRBV29-1 and TRBJ1-1; TRBD1 is a possible D gene (6 bases). Germline V gene sequence: CDR1 SQVTM, CDR2 ANQGSEA. There are 15 residues in the CDR3. V was shortened by 6 bases and J by 0 bases, with 17 bases between the two germline ends. CDR3 residues: CSVSTAGGLNTEAFF. In DNA form, the CDR3 reads TGCAGCGTCTCAACGGCGGGGGGGCTGAACACTGAAGCTTTCTTT.

In its sample, this clone was seen a few times. The V and J genes are TRBV9 and TRBJ1-2; 7 nucleotides line up with TRBD1. This CDR3 contains 13 residues. The J segment lost 4 bases and the V segment lost 4 bases, leaving 4 bases of the junction unmatched. CDR1 and CDR2 from the germline V gene are SGDLS and YYNGEE. In DNA form, the CDR3 reads TGTGCCAGCAGCTTCGGACAGGCCTATGGCTACACCTTC. Amino acid sequence: CASSFGQAYGYTF.

In this sample, this clone turned up a few times. The chain uses TRBV9 and TRBJ2-3; no reliable D call. CDR1 and CDR2 (germline): SGDLS, YYNGEE. The CDR3 loop spans 14 amino acids. The V end was cut by 1 base, the J end by 4 bases, with 10 bases between. CDR3 bases: TGTGCCAGCAGCGTAATAGGGTTTTCAGATACGCAGTATTTT. This sequence encodes CASSVIGFSDTQYF.

The CDR3 loop reads CASSVYGDTQYF. CDR3 nucleotides: TGTGCCAGCAGCGTCTATGGAGATACGCAGTATTTT. This chain connects TRBV9 to TRBJ2-3; no reliable D call. This CDR3 is 12 amino acids long. CDR1 SGDLS and CDR2 YYNGEE come from the germline V gene. The V end was cut by 2 bases, the J end by 5 bases, with 6 bases between. The full variable domain, completed using reference TRBV9 and TRBJ2-3, is DSGVTQTPKHLITATGQRVTLRCSPRSGDLSVYWYQQSLDQGLQFLIQYYNGEERAKGNILERFSAQQFPDLHSELNLSSLELGDSALYFCASSVYGDTQYFGPGTRLTVL.

The rearrangement uses TRBV7-3 and TRBJ1-1; TRBD1 aligns across 9 bases. Germline V gives CDR1 SGHTA, CDR2 FQGTGA. This CDR3 has 14 amino acids. Germline trimming cut 5 bases from V and 7 bases from J; bases unmatched to any gene: 8. The CDR3 DNA reads as TGTGCCAGCAGCACGGGGACAGGGTTCGGTGAAGCTTTCTTT. The encoded protein is CASSTGTGFGEAFF.

This clone was found a few times. The rearrangement links TRBV29-1 to TRBJ2-5; D remains unclear. V was clipped by 0 bases and J by 7 bases, with 0 bases between them. The CDR3 consists of 9 residues. Germline CDR1 is SQVTM and CDR2 is ANQGSEA. The CDR3 spells CSVEETQYF. For the CDR3, the DNA is TGCAGCGTTGAAGAGACCCAGTACTTC.

The chain has TRBV2 and TRBJ2-5; D remains ambiguous. The length of the CDR3 is 13 residues. The V and J ends lost 3 bases and 3 bases respectively, with 8 bases between them. Germline loops: CDR1 SNHLY, CDR2 FYNNEI. Here the CDR3 DNA reads TGTGCCAGCAGTGAGCTTGCGGAAGAGACCCAGTACTTC. This gives the protein CASSELAEETQYF.

This rearrangement joins TRBV10-3 to TRBJ1-1, with a weak D call TRBD1 (5 bases). The length of the CDR3 is 12 residues. CDR1 is ENHRY, CDR2 SYGVKD, per germline. The ends were cut back, 6 bases at V and 5 bases at J, with 10 bases in the middle. The CDR3 DNA sequence: TGTGCCATCAGAAACTCAGGGACTGAAGCTTTCTTT. The encoded protein is CAIRNSGTEAFF.

In regard to this clone: The sample holds other DNA sequences that translate to the same CDR3. This sequence joins TRBV27 and TRBJ2-7, with 7 bases fitting TRBD2. V was pared by 5 bases and J by 4 bases, with 2 bases of the junction left unmatched. Per the germline V gene, CDR1 is MNHEY and CDR2 is SMNVEV (reference sequence). This CDR3 contains 12 residues. DNA of the CDR3: TGTGCCAGCAGTCGGACTAGTTACGAGCAGTACTTC. Its protein product is CASSRTSYEQYF.

This rearrangement joins TRBV28 to TRBJ1-2; tentative D call: TRBD1 (5 bases). Germline V gene sequence: CDR1 MDHEN, CDR2 SYDVKM. V lost 1 base to trimming and J lost 4 bases, with 13 bases between them. This CDR3 contains 15 residues. The CDR3 DNA sequence: TGTGCCAGCAGTTTATCTCCGACAGCGATCTATGGCTACACCTTC. Its translation: CASSLSPTAIYGYTF.

This clone was found a few times. This chain connects TRBV11-3 to TRBJ2-1; D is undetermined. The germline CDR1 and CDR2 sequences are SGHNT and YENEEA. V dropped 0 bases and J dropped 7 bases, with 10 bases sitting between them. The CDR3 contains 14 residues. CDR3 DNA: TGTGCCAGCAGCTTAGATTGGGGTGAGAATGAGCAGTTCTTC. It translates to CASSLDWGENEQFF. Using reference TRBV11-3 and TRBJ2-1 for the parts outside the CDR3, the full variable domain is EAGVVQSPRYKIIEKKQPVAFWCNPISGHNTLYWYLQNLGQGPELLIRYENEEAVDDSQLPKDRFSAERLKGVDSTLKIQPAELGDSAVYLCASSLDWGENEQFFGPGTRLTVL.